Presented here are 20 T cell receptor beta chains from one specimen sequenced in a study of CDR3 diversity in severe acne. TCRdb reanalysed the PCR reads using MiXCR and keeps one entry per CDR3 protein. This table holds roughly 79,000 distinct CDR3 sequences, 49% found once. Source material: blood. The receptors derive from a male donor with severe acne vulgaris.

Concerning this clonotype itself: No conserved phenylalanine or tryptophan is present at the end of the CDR3, so a read error is the likely explanation. V and J are TRBV29-1 and TRBJ2-1; D uncertain. CDR1 and CDR2 from the germline V gene are SQVTM and ANQGSEA. The CDR3 extends over 14 amino acids. Trimming took off 2 bases at V and 8 bases at J, with 16 bases between the two ends. The CDR3 nucleotides read TGCAGCGTTGAATCCGAAGCACGGAATGATGAGCAGTTCCTC. Translation gives CSVESEARNDEQFL.

To note about this clonotype: Possible read error: a much larger clone is one base away. The rearrangement uses TRBV29-1 and TRBJ2-5; perhaps TRBD2 as D (7 bases). V was clipped by 0 bases and J by 5 bases, with 10 bases between them. Germline V gives CDR1 SQVTM, CDR2 ANQGSEA. The CDR3 consists of 13 residues. In nucleotides, the CDR3 is TGCAGCGTTGAAGACACGGGGGGCGAGACCCAGTACTTC. Translation: CSVEDTGGETQYF.

Worth noting for this clonotype: A much larger clone sits a single nucleotide away, making a read error possible. The chain carries TRBV6-4 and TRBJ2-7; the D call may be TRBD1 or TRBD2 (5 bases each). The CDR3 loop spans 16 amino acids. From germline, CDR1 is MRHNA and CDR2 SNTAGT. The germline V and J ends were trimmed by 6 bases and 2 bases, with 20 bases remaining between them. The CDR3 here is CASRGRWAPGTYEQYF. CDR3 sequence (DNA): TGTGCCAGCAGGGGACGCTGGGCCCCGGGGACCTACGAGCAGTACTTC.

This chain uses TRBV7-3 with TRBJ2-6; D uncertain. Trimming cost V 3 bases and J 2 bases, with 8 bases left between them. This CDR3 region has 15 residues. The germline V gene encodes CDR1 SGHTA and CDR2 FQGTGA. The CDR3 is CASSFGLTGANVLTF. In DNA form, the CDR3 reads TGTGCCAGCAGCTTCGGCCTCACTGGGGCCAACGTCCTGACTTTC.

This clonotype was recorded at least ten times. This chain connects TRBV20-1 to TRBJ2-1; no clear D gene. The CDR3 is 15 residues long. CDR1 is DFQATT, CDR2 SNEGSKA, per germline (reference sequence). V dropped 0 bases and J dropped 8 bases, with 17 bases sitting between them. CDR3 nucleotides: TGCAGTGCTAGAGATATGGGAAGTTATTATTATGAGCAGTTCTTC. Residues: CSARDMGSYYYEQFF.

This chain uses TRBV12-3 or TRBV12-4 with TRBJ1-2, with 8 positions matching TRBD1. J was trimmed by 7 bases and V by 6 bases; bases with no gene match: 7. The CDR3 totals 13 residues. CDR3 nucleotides: TGTGCCAGCAGCTCAGGGGGCTCCTGTGGCTACACCTTC. Protein: CASSSGGSCGYTF.

This clonotype was seen at least ten times. The chain has TRBV12-3 or TRBV12-4 and TRBJ2-3, with D tentatively TRBD2 (5 bases). This CDR3 has 14 residues. The V end was cut by 2 bases, the J end by 2 bases, with 8 bases between. The CDR3 sequence is CASSLSDYTDTQYF. CDR3 bases: TGTGCCAGCAGTTTAAGCGACTACACAGATACGCAGTATTTT.

CDR3 residues: CSARPLDHVDYDGYTF. DNA of the CDR3: TGCAGTGCTAGGCCCCTGGACCATGTGGACTACGATGGCTACACCTTC. The chain employs TRBV20-1 and TRBJ1-2; D unclear. CDR1 is DFQATT and CDR2 is SNEGSKA in the germline V gene (reference sequence). The CDR3 covers 16 residues. V lost 3 bases, J lost 6 bases, and 23 bases lay in between.

Details on this clonotype: A single base separates this from a much larger clone, so it may be a read error. J is TRBJ2-5 and V is TRBV13; D is possibly TRBD2 (5 bases). The assigned J gene may be wrong: the sequence end matches TRBJ2-7 better. The CDR3 is made up of 13 amino acids. CDR1 PRHDT and CDR2 FYEKMQ come from the germline V gene (reference sequence). The CDR3 is CASSPYGVYEQYF. For the CDR3, the DNA is TGTGCCAGCAGCCCCTACGGGGTTTACGAGCAGTACTTC.

This clonotype was found many times. CDR3 protein: CASSSGLAMETQYF. CDR3 DNA: TGTGCCAGCAGCTCCGGACTAGCTATGGAGACCCAGTACTTC. The gene calls are TRBV5-4 and TRBJ2-5; 8 nucleotides match TRBD2. The V gene's germline CDR1 is SGHNT and CDR2 YYREEE (reference sequence). The CDR3 contains 14 residues. Losses at the gene ends were 3 bases for V and 5 bases for J; bases not matched to a gene: 6.

This clonotype was counted a single time. This chain joins TRBV29-1 and TRBJ2-6; 8 bases match TRBD1. Germline values: CDR1 SQVTM, CDR2 ANQGSEA. The ends lost 7 bases at V and 1 base at J; junction bases unmatched: 6. The length of the CDR3 is 15 residues. The CDR3 spells CSARQGRSGANVLTF. The CDR3 bases are TGCAGCGCTAGACAGGGGCGATCTGGGGCCAACGTCCTGACTTTC.

The CDR3 nucleotides read TGTGCCAGTAGGCTGCCGGGACTAGCGGGAGGGAGAAATGAGCAGTTCTTC. It encodes CASRLPGLAGGRNEQFF. The chain is built from TRBV19 and TRBJ2-1; 16 bases align to TRBD2. CDR1 LNHDA and CDR2 SQIVND come from the germline V gene (reference sequence). The junction had 9 bases not matched to a gene; V was cut back by 6 bases and J by 7 bases. This CDR3 is 17 amino acids long.

CDR3 coding DNA: TGTGCCAGCAGCCCTGACGGGGGAAAAGAGACCCAGTACTTC. Amino acids: CASSPDGGKETQYF. The J gene is TRBJ2-5, the V gene TRBV7-9; TRBD2 might be the D (6 bases). V was pared by 5 bases and J by 3 bases, with 13 bases between. The CDR3 has 14 residues. The germline V gene encodes CDR1 SEHNR and CDR2 FQNEAQ (reference sequence).

The chain joins TRBV5-4 to TRBJ2-7; the D gene is possibly TRBD2 (6 bases). The J call may be mistaken, given a closer DNA end match to TRBJ2-1. The CDR3 spans 13 residues. The germline gives CDR1 SGHNT, CDR2 YYREEE (reference sequence). The CDR3 protein is CASSRGLYNEQFF. CDR3 nucleotide sequence: TGTGCCAGCAGCCGGGGACTTTACAATGAGCAGTTCTTC.

The chain couples TRBV15 to TRBJ2-7; perhaps D is TRBD1 or TRBD2 (5 bases each). The ends were cut back, 2 bases at V and 1 base at J, with 9 bases in the middle. Germline V gene lookup returns CDR1 LNHNV and CDR2 YYDKDF (reference sequence). The CDR3 is made up of 14 amino acids. The CDR3 coding sequence is TGTGCCACCAGCAGAAGGGACGGGTCCTACGAGCAGTACTTC. Its translation is CATSRRDGSYEQYF.

On this clonotype itself: Its ends do not fully match the called genes, so a read error is possible. The chain uses TRBV20-1 and TRBJ2-4; 10 bases line up with TRBD1. CDR3 length: 15 residues. CDR1 is DFQATT and CDR2 is SNEGSKA in the germline V gene (reference sequence). For the CDR3, the DNA is TGCAGTGCTGCTGAGGACAGGGGGGGCCTAAACACTCAGTACTTC. Translating gives CSAAEDRGGLNTQYF.

The chain is built from TRBV7-9 and TRBJ1-2; D perhaps matches TRBD1 (5 bases). Germline assignment: CDR1 SEHNR and CDR2 FQNEAQ (reference sequence). This CDR3 has 13 amino acids. The V and J ends lost 5 bases and 2 bases respectively, with 9 bases between them. Written as DNA, the CDR3 is TGTGCCAGCAGCCCCCGGGACAACTATGGCTACACCTTC. It yields the protein CASSPRDNYGYTF.

As for this clonotype: A much bigger clone sits one base away, suggesting this may be a read error. V and J are TRBV19 and TRBJ2-7, with 7 bases matching TRBD1. Unmatched junction bases numbered 12, after V lost 5 bases and J lost 2 bases. The CDR3 totals 16 residues. Germline loops: CDR1 LNHDA, CDR2 SQIVND (reference sequence). The CDR3 protein is CASSPLGTVIPYEQYF. The CDR3 nucleotides are TGTGCCAGTAGTCCCCTCGGGACAGTTATCCCCTACGAGCAGTACTTC.

The V gene is TRBV7-9, the J gene TRBJ1-1; possible D gene TRBD1, 6 bases. V was clipped by 7 bases and J by 4 bases, with 16 bases between them. There are 14 residues in the CDR3. Germline V lookup: CDR1 SEHNR, CDR2 FQNEAQ (reference sequence). CDR3 bases: TGTGCCAGCATCCCTCGTTTGGACAGCACTGAAGCTTTCTTT. It encodes CASIPRLDSTEAFF.

The CDR3 region has the DNA TGTGCCAGCAGCGAAGGACAGGGGAACAATCAGCCCCAGCATTTT. The encoded protein is CASSEGQGNNQPQHF. V is TRBV9 and J is TRBJ1-5; 9 bases are a match to TRBD1. The CDR3 runs 15 residues. Germline V gene sequence: CDR1 SGDLS, CDR2 YYNGEE. V was pared by 3 bases and J by 3 bases, with 4 bases of the junction left unmatched.